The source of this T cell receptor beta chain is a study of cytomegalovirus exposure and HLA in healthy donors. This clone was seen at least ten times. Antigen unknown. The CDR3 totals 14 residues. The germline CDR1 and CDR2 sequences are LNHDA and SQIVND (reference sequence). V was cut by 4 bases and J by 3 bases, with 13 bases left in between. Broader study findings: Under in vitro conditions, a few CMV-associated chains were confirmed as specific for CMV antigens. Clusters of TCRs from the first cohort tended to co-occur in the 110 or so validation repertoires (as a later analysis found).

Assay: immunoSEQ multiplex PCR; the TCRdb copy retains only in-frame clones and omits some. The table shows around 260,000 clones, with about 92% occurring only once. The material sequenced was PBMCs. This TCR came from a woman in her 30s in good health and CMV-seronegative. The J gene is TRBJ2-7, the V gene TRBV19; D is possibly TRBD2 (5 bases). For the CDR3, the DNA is TGTGCCAGTAGTACGGCCGACGGACTCTACGAGCAGTACTTC. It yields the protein CASSTADGLYEQYF.